A selection of T cell receptor beta chains follows, all from one sample in a study of CD8+ T cells in alopecia areata. TCRdb's copy holds only in-frame clones and misses some; the assay was immunoSEQ multiplex PCR. This sample has 150,000 or so clones; roughly 48% occur once, and the top ten carry roughly 7.5%. Sequenced material: CD4+ T cells sorted from blood. The receptors shown here come from a human donor with alopecia areata. The CDR3 runs from the conserved cysteine through the conserved F or W. The D gene is left open where the match is weak. Expanded clones get a size class; other rows say once, few or many, or leave the size out.

>few|TRBV2|TRBD2|TRBJ2-1
CASSPRGGEQFF
TGTGCCAGCAGCCCCCGCGGGGGTGAGCAGTTCTTC
>NA|TRBV4-1|NA|TRBJ2-1
CASSQGVQIGEQFF
TGCGCCAGCAGCCAAGGTGTCCAAATCGGGGAGCAGTTCTTC
>NA|TRBV27|TRBD1|TRBJ2-7
CASTAMWGQGPDEQYF
TGTGCCAGCACCGCGATGTGGGGACAGGGCCCCGATGAGCAGTACTTC
>NA|TRBV5-1|TRBD1|TRBJ2-3
CASGWDSARDTQYF
TGCGCCAGCGGTTGGGACAGCGCGCGAGATACGCAGTATTTT
>few|TRBV29-1|TRBD2|TRBJ2-7
CSVEGAGGREQYF
TGCAGCGTTGAAGGCGCGGGAGGACGCGAGCAGTACTTC
>NA|TRBV29-1|TRBD1|TRBJ1-1
CSVLQGVGTEAFF
TGCAGCGTACTACAGGGGGTGGGCACTGAAGCTTTCTTT
>NA|TRBV25-1|NA|TRBJ2-4
CASSEYPRSRIQYF
TGTGCCAGCAGTGAATATCCCAGGTCCCGAATTCAGTACTTC
>NA|TRBV28|TRBD2|TRBJ2-7
CASSSSASGSYEQYF
TGTGCCAGCAGTTCCTCGGCTAGCGGAAGCTACGAGCAGTACTTC
>few|TRBV29-1|TRBD2|TRBJ2-2
CSGHMGTSWDTGELFF
TGCAGCGGACATATGGGGACTAGCTGGGACACCGGGGAGCTGTTTTTT
>few|TRBV19|TRBD1|TRBJ2-5
CASSTSGQGKETQYF
TGTGCCAGTAGTACCTCGGGACAGGGGAAAGAGACCCAGTACTTC
>NA|TRBV29-1|NA|TRBJ2-7
CSANVWSGSRYEQYF
TGCAGCGCGAACGTTTGGTCCGGGTCTCGCTACGAGCAGTACTTC
>few|TRBV29-1|NA|TRBJ1-2
CSVGGAARGGYTF
TGCAGCGTTGGGGGGGCAGCAAGGGGCGGCTACACCTTC
>NA|TRBV6-5|NA|TRBJ2-1
CASRTKLAYNEQFF
TGTGCCAGCAGGACCAAGCTAGCGTACAATGAGCAGTTCTTC
>NA|TRBV30|NA|TRBJ2-3
CAWSVLQDTQYF
TGTGCCTGGAGTGTATTACAGGATACGCAGTATTTT
>NA|TRBV7-7|NA|TRBJ2-1
CASSQSLAPNEQFF
TGTGCTAGCAGCCAATCGCTCGCACCCAATGAGCAGTTCTTC
>NA|TRBV5-6|TRBD1|TRBJ1-2
CASSFLTGRGGYTF
TGTGCCAGCAGCTTCCTGACAGGGAGAGGTGGCTACACCTTC
>NA|TRBV7-2|NA|TRBJ1-1
CASSLTGLGTEAFF
TGTGCCAGCAGCTTAACGGGGTTGGGCACTGAAGCTTTCTTT
>few|TRBV2|TRBD1|TRBJ2-1
CASTRQGSSYNEQFF
TGTGCCAGCACCCGACAGGGGAGCTCCTACAATGAGCAGTTCTTC
>NA|TRBV5-1|NA|TRBJ2-1
CASSYTGTAEQFF
TGCGCCAGCAGCTACACCGGGACCGCGGAGCAGTTCTTC
>NA|TRBV5-4|NA|TRBJ2-3
CASSNQGADTQYF
TGTGCCTCCTCAAATCAAGGGGCAGATACGCAGTATTTT
>NA|TRBV29-1|NA|TRBJ2-5
CSSRGGQETQYF
TGCAGCTCGCGTGGGGGACAAGAGACCCAGTACTTC
>NA|TRBV28|TRBD2|TRBJ2-3
CASSSAGVVDTQYF
TGTGCCAGCAGTTCAGCGGGAGTTGTAGATACGCAGTATTTT
>few|TRBV18|NA|TRBJ2-7
CASSRLTGTLNNEQYF
TGTGCCAGCTCTCGCCTAACCGGGACATTGAACAACGAGCAGTACTTC
>NA|TRBV29-1|TRBD2|TRBJ2-2
CSALGLARNTGELFF
TGCAGCGCACTAGGACTAGCGCGGAACACCGGGGAGCTGTTTTTT
>NA|TRBV5-1|NA|TRBJ2-3
CASRLTGNADTQYF
TGCGCCAGCAGACTGACGGGTAATGCAGATACGCAGTATTTT
>NA|TRBV5-6|NA|TRBJ2-7
CASSSQGPTYEQYF
TGTGCCAGCAGCTCCCAAGGCCCAACCTACGAGCAGTACTTC
>NA|TRBV29-1|TRBD1|TRBJ2-3
CSVRTGPDTQYF
TGCAGCGTCCGGACAGGGCCAGATACGCAGTATTTT
>few|TRBV5-1|TRBD2|TRBJ2-1
CASSHSTSGSYNEQFF
TGCGCCAGCAGCCATTCGACTAGCGGATCCTACAATGAGCAGTTCTTC
>NA|TRBV6-5|NA|TRBJ2-1
CASIIGTNNEQFF
TGTGCCAGCATAATCGGGACAAACAATGAGCAGTTCTTC
>NA|TRBV7-2|NA|TRBJ2-3
CASSKKRTSTDTQYF
TGTGCCAGCAGCAAAAAGCGGACCAGCACAGATACGCAGTATTTT
>NA|TRBV5-1|NA|TRBJ2-7
CASRPKGGAYEQYF
TGCGCCAGCAGACCGAAGGGAGGTGCCTACGAGCAGTACTTC
>NA|TRBV2|NA|TRBJ2-4
CASSEAGIQYF
TGTGCCAGCAGTGAAGCAGGGATTCAGTACTTC
>NA|TRBV30|NA|TRBJ2-2
CARTPRASAGELFF
TGTGCCCGGACGCCTAGGGCTAGCGCCGGGGAGCTGTTTTTT
>NA|TRBV7-9|NA|TRBJ2-6
CASSFSRSGANVLTF
TGTGCCAGCAGCTTTTCCCGGTCTGGGGCCAACGTCCTGACTTTC
>NA|TRBV10-1|TRBD2|TRBJ2-5
CASSTGGEETQYF
TGCGCCAGCAGTACGGGGGGTGAAGAGACCCAGTACTTC
>NA|TRBV6-5|NA|TRBJ2-1
CASREGPGDEQFF
TGTGCCAGCAGGGAGGGGCCAGGCGATGAGCAGTTCTTC
>few|TRBV7-9|TRBD1|TRBJ2-3
CASSLDTGADTQYF
TGTGCCAGCAGCTTGGATACAGGGGCAGATACGCAGTATTTT
>NA|TRBV28|NA|TRBJ2-1
CASIPRTTYYNEQFF
TGTGCCAGCATACCCCGAACTACCTACTACAATGAGCAGTTCTTC
>NA|TRBV5-1|NA|TRBJ1-2
CASSLGQYYGYTF
TGCGCCAGCAGCTTGGGACAGTACTATGGCTACACCTTC
>few|TRBV28|NA|TRBJ2-2
CASKVPNTGELFF
TGTGCCAGCAAAGTCCCGAACACCGGGGAGCTGTTTTTT
>NA|TRBV5-6|TRBD1|TRBJ2-7
CASTSDRVGEQYF
TGTGCCAGCACCTCAGACAGGGTAGGGGAGCAGTACTTC
>NA|TRBV30|TRBD2|TRBJ2-1
CAWSILAGPYNEQFF
TGTGCCTGGAGTATCCTAGCGGGACCCTACAATGAGCAGTTCTTC
>NA|TRBV30|NA|TRBJ2-2
CAWRRGTGELFF
TGTGCCTGGAGGCGGGGTACCGGGGAGCTGTTTTTT
>NA|TRBV28|TRBD2|TRBJ2-7
CASSLASGSSYEQYF
TGTGCCAGCAGTTTGGCTAGCGGCAGCTCCTACGAGCAGTACTTC
>NA|TRBV11-2|NA|TRBJ1-5
CASAPGSRQDQPQHF
TGTGCCAGCGCTCCGGGCAGCCGTCAGGATCAGCCCCAGCATTTT
>few|TRBV25-1|NA|TRBJ2-5
CASSELSGDSETQYF
TGTGCCAGCAGTGAGTTGTCGGGAGACTCAGAGACCCAGTACTTC
>few|TRBV9|TRBD2|TRBJ2-4
CASSEGGRTKNIQYF
TGTGCCAGCAGCGAGGGCGGGAGGACCAAAAACATTCAGTACTTC
>NA|TRBV23-1|NA|TRBJ2-4
CASSPTDKLGKNIQYF
TGCGCCAGCAGTCCTACTGATAAACTGGGAAAAAACATTCAGTACTTC
>NA|TRBV7-2|TRBD1|TRBJ2-7
CASSLVAGQGAYEQYF
TGTGCCAGCAGCTTAGTTGCGGGACAGGGAGCCTACGAGCAGTACTTC
>few|TRBV7-9|NA|TRBJ2-1
CASSFNEQFF
TGTGCCAGCAGCTTCAATGAGCAGTTCTTC
>few|TRBV28|TRBD2|TRBJ2-3
CASSSPGTSGTDTQYF
TGTGCCAGCAGTTCGCCCGGGACTAGCGGGACAGATACGCAGTATTTT
>NA|TRBV9|NA|TRBJ2-3
CASSVAQSTDTQYF
TGTGCCAGCAGCGTAGCTCAGAGCACAGATACGCAGTATTTT
>NA|TRBV18|NA|TRBJ2-7
CASSVAGTTYEQYF
TGTGCCAGCTCTGTCGCCGGGACAACCTACGAGCAGTACTTC
>NA|TRBV5-1|NA|TRBJ2-5
CASSFPGPPQETQYF
TGCGCCAGCAGCTTTCCGGGGCCCCCCCAAGAGACCCAGTACTTC
>NA|TRBV2|TRBD2|TRBJ2-1
CASMTSGGNEQFF
TGTGCCAGCATGACTAGCGGTGGGAATGAGCAGTTCTTC